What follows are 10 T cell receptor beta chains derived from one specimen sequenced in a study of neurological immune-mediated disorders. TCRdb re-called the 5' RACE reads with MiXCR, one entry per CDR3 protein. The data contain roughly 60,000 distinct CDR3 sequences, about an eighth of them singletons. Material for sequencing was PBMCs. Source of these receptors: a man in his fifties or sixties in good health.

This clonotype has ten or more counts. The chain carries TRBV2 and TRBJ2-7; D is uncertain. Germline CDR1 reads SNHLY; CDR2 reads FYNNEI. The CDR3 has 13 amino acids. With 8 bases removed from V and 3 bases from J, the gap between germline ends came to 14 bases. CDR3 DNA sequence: TGTGCCAGCGGTCGTGCCGATTTCTACGAGCAGTACTTC. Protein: CASGRADFYEQYF.

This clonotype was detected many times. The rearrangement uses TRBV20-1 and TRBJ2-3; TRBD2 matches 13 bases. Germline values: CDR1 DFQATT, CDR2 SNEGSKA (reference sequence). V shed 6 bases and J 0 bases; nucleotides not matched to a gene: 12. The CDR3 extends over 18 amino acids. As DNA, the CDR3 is TGCAGTGCAAAGGGACTAGCGGGATCAACCTCTAGCACAGATACGCAGTATTTT. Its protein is CSAKGLAGSTSSTDTQYF.

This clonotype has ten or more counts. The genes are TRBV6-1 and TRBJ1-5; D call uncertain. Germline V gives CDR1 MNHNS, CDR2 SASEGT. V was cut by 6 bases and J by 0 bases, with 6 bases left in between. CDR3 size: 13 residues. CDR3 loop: CASRQNSNQPQHF. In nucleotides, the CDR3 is TGTGCCAGCAGGCAGAATAGCAATCAGCCCCAGCATTTT.

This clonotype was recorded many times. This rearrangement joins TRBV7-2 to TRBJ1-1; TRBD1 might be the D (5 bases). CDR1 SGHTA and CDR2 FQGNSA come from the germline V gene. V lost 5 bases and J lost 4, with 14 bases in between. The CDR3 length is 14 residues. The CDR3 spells CASSTRVRGTEAFF. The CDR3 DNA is TGTGCCAGCAGCACCAGGGTACGGGGCACTGAAGCTTTCTTT.

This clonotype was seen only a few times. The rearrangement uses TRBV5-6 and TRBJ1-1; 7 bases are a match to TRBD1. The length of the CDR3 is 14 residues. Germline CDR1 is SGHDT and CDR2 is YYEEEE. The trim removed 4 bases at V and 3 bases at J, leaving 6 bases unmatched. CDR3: CASSAPGGDTEAFF. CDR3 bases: TGTGCCAGCAGCGCGCCAGGGGGTGACACTGAAGCTTTCTTT.

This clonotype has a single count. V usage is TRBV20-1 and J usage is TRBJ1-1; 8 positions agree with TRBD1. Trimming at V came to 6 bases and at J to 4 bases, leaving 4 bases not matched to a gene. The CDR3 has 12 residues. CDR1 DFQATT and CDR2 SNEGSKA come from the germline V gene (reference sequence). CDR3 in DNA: TGCAGTGCCCCGGACAGGGCCACTGAAGCTTTCTTT. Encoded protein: CSAPDRATEAFF.

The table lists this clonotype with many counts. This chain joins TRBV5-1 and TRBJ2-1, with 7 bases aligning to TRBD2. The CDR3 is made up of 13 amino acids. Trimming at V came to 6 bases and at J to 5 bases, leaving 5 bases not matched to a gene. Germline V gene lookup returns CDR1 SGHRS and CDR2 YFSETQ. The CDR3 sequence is CASKKGGNNEQFF. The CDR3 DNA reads TGCGCCAGCAAAAAGGGAGGGAACAATGAGCAGTTCTTC.

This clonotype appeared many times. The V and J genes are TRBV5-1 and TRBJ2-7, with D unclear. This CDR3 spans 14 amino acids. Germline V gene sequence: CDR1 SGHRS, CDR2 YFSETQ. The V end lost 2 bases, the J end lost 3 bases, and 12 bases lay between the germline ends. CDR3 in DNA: TGCGCCAGCAGCTTAACAGCCGATCGCTACGAGCAGTACTTC. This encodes CASSLTADRYEQYF.

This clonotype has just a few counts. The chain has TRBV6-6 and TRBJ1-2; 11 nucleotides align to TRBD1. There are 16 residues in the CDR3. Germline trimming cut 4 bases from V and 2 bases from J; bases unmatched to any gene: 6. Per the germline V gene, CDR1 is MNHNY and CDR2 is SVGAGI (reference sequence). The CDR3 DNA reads TGTGCCAGCAGTTTTGGACAGGGGGCGAGGAACTATGGCTACACCTTC. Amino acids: CASSFGQGARNYGYTF.

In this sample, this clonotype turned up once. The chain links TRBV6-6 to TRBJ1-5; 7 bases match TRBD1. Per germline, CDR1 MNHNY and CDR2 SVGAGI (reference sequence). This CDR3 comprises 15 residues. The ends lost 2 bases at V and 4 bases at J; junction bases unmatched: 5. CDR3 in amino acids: CASSYTKQGNQPQHF. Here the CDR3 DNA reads TGTGCCAGCAGTTACACTAAACAGGGGAATCAGCCCCAGCATTTT.